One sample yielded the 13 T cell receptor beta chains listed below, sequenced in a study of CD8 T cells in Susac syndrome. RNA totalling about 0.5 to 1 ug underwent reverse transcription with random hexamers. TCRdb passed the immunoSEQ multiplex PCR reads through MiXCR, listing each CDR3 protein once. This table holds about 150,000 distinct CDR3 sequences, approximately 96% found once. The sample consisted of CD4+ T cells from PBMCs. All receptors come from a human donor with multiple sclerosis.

The CDR3 is CASSQEGQTPKAFF. DNA for the CDR3: TGTGCCAGCAGCCAAGAGGGACAGACTCCAAAAGCTTTCTTT. The rearrangement uses TRBV3-1 and TRBJ1-1; TRBD1 agrees at 7 bases. V lost 0 bases, J lost 9 bases, and 7 bases stayed unmatched. The germline CDR1 and CDR2 sequences are LGHDT and YNNKEL (reference sequence). The CDR3 sequence is 14 residues long.

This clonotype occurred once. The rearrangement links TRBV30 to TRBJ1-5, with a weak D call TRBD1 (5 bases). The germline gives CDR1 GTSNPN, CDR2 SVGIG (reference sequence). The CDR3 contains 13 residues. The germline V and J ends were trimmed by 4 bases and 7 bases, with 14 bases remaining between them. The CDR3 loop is CAWTDGGEQPQHF. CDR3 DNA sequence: TGTGCCTGGACCGACGGGGGGGAACAGCCCCAGCATTTT.

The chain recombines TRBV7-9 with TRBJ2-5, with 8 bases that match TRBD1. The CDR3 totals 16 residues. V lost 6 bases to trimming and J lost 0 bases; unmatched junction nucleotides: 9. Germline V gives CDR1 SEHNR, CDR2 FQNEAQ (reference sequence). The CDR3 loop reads CASRTGIQGDQETQYF. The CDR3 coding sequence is TGTGCCAGCAGAACGGGAATACAGGGGGACCAAGAGACCCAGTACTTC.

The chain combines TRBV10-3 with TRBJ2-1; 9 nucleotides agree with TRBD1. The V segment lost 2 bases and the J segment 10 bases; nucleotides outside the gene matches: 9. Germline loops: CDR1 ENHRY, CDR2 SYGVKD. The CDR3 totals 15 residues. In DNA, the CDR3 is TGTGCCATCAGTGAGCATAACCCGGGACAGGGCGAGCAGTTCTTC. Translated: CAISEHNPGQGEQFF.

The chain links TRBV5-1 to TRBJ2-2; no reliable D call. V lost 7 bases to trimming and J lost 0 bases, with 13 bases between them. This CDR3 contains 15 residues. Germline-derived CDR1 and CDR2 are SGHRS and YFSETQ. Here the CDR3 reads CASHRDGSNTGELFF. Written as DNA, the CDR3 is TGCGCCAGCCATCGTGACGGGTCGAACACCGGGGAGCTGTTTTTT.

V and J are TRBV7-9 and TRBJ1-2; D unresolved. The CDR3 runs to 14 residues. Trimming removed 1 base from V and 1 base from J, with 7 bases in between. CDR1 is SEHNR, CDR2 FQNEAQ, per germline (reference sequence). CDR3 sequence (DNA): TGTGCCAGCAGCTTAGGGCAGAATAACTATGGCTACACCTTC. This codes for CASSLGQNNYGYTF.

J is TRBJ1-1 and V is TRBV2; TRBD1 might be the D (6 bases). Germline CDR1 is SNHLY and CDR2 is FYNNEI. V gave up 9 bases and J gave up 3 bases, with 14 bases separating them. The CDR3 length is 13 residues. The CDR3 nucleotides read TGTGCCAGGGGAACAGGGAGGTACACTGAAGCTTTCTTT. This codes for CARGTGRYTEAFF.

The DNA for the CDR3 is TGCAGGGCTGACGCGGCCGCGGGGGGAGAGCAGTACTTC. It yields the protein CRADAAAGGEQYF. This sequence joins TRBV20-1 and TRBJ2-7; TRBD2 aligns across 8 bases. This CDR3 contains 13 residues. Germline V gene sequence: CDR1 DFQATT, CDR2 SNEGSKA (reference sequence).

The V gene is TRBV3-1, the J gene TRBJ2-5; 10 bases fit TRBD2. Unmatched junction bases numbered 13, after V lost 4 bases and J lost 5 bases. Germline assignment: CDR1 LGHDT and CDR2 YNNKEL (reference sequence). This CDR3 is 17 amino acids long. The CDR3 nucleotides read TGTGCCAGCAGCCCTGACGAACTAGCGGGGAGAGGGGAGACCCAGTACTTC. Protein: CASSPDELAGRGETQYF.

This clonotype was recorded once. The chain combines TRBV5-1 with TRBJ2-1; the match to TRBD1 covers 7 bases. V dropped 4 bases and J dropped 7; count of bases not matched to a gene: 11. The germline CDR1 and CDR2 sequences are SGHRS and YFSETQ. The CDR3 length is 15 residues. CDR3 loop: CASSPKQDRQNEQFF. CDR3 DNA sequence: TGCGCCAGCAGCCCCAAGCAGGACAGGCAGAATGAGCAGTTCTTC.

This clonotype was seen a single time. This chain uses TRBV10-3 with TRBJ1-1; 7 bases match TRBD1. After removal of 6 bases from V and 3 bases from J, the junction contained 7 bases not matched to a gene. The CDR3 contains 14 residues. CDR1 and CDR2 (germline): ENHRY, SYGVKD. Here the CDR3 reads CAIRKRGPDTEAFF. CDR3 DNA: TGTGCCATCAGAAAAAGGGGGCCTGACACTGAAGCTTTCTTT.

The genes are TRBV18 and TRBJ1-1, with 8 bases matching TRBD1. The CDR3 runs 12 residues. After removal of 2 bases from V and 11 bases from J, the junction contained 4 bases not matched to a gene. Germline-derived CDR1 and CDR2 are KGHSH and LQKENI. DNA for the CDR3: TGTGCCAGCTCACCAGGACAGGGAACGGCTTTCTTT. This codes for CASSPGQGTAFF.

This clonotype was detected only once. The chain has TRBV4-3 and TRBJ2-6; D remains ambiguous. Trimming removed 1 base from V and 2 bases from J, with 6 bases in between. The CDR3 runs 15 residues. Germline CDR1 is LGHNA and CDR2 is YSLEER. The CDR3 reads CASSQGTPGANVLTF. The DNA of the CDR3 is TGCGCCAGCAGCCAAGGAACCCCTGGGGCCAACGTCCTGACTTTC.